This TCR beta chain was retrieved from a study of tissue T cells after allogeneic stem cell transplantation. CDR1 and CDR2 from the germline V gene are SNHLY and FYNGKV (reference sequence). This CDR3 has 14 residues. The V end lost 1 base, the J end lost 0 bases, and 6 bases lay between the germline ends. The time point is: mouse harvest day 14 after allogeneic transplant. The graft held 10^6 splenic CD5+ T cells and 10^7 T-cell-depleted bone marrow cells. B6 (H2b) cells into BALB/c (H2d) mice; tissues taken at day 7 or 14. Sequenced by immunoSEQ multiplex PCR; TCRdb stores in-frame clones only, minus some. This sample yields 1,500 to 2,000 clones, of which about 51% are seen a single time; almost 35% belongs to the top ten. For this clone: Mouse gene names and germline throughout. The read ends 1 residue before the CDR3 terminus; that terminus is restored from the germline J gene.

The sequence came from a female BALB/c mouse given C57BL/6 T cells with graft-versus-host disease after an allogeneic hematopoietic cell transplant. The sample taken for sequencing was spleen. J is TRBJ1-1 and V is TRBV3; D possibly corresponds to TRBD1 (5 bases). CDR3 bases read: TGTGCCAGCAGCTTAGGACAGTCAAACACAGAAGTCTTC. It yields the protein CASSLGQSNTEVF. The CDR3 as a whole reads CASSLGQSNTEVFF.